Listed here are 14 T cell receptor beta chains from one sample, sequenced in a study of OX40 agonist ivuxolimab in advanced cancers. The repertoire was sequenced with immunoSEQ multiplex PCR; TCRdb's copy has only in-frame clones and lacks some. The sample shows some 86,000 clones, 75% to 95% of them seen only once. The sample consisted of CD4+ or CD8+ T cells sorted from blood, taken in a trial of the OX40 agonist ivuxolimab. All receptors derive from an adult with an advanced solid tumor such as melanoma, head and neck, liver or kidney cancer.

V and J are TRBV21-1 and TRBJ2-3; the table's D call TRBD2 went unverified against the DNA. TRBV21-1 represents a pseudogene. The CDR3 length is 18 residues. This CDR3 reads CASSKALSAREDPDTQYF. The CDR3 DNA reads as TGTGCCAGCAGCAAAGCGCTTTCCGCGCGGGAGGACCCAGATACGCAGTATTTT.

The chain couples TRBV19 to TRBJ2-7, with D unclear. Trimming took off 1 base at V and 0 bases at J, with 13 bases between the two ends. The germline CDR1 and CDR2 sequences are LNHDA and SQIVND (reference sequence). This CDR3 has 16 residues. The CDR3 DNA reads TGTGCCAGTAGTATAGGGGCAGGATCCTACTCCTACGAGCAGTACTTC. It codes for CASSIGAGSYSYEQYF.

The genes are TRBV6-5 and TRBJ1-2; D perhaps matches TRBD1 (5 bases). Germline lookup yields CDR1 MNHEY and CDR2 SVGAGI. This CDR3 has 13 residues. V was pared by 5 bases and J by 5 bases, with 12 bases between. CDR3 amino acids: CASSRTPTYGYTF. The CDR3, as DNA: TGTGCCAGCAGTAGGACACCTACGTATGGCTACACCTTC.

This rearrangement joins TRBV4-1 to TRBJ2-1, with TRBD2 matching over 13 bases. Germline values: CDR1 MGHRA, CDR2 YSYEKL. V lost 1 base to trimming and J lost 0 bases; unmatched junction nucleotides: 12. The length of the CDR3 is 21 residues. CDR3 nucleotide sequence: TGCGCCAGCAGCCAAGCAAGGGGGGGACTAGCGGGGCTTGGCTCCTACAATGAGCAGTTCTTC. This translates into CASSQARGGLAGLGSYNEQFF.

This clone was counted a single time. This chain joins TRBV7-2 and TRBJ1-1; 7 nucleotides line up with TRBD1. The CDR3 sequence is 14 residues long. The junction had 12 bases not matched to a gene; V was cut back by 3 bases and J by 11 bases. Germline V gene data show CDR1 as SGHTA and CDR2 as FQGNSA. CDR3 amino acids: CASSLGGTAPRAFF. CDR3 DNA: TGTGCCAGCAGCTTGGGCGGGACAGCCCCCCGGGCTTTCTTT. Variable domain in full (rest from reference TRBV7-2 and TRBJ1-1): GAGVSQSPSNKVTEKGKDVELRCDPISGHTALYWYRQSLGQGLEFLIYFQGNSAPDKSGLPSDRFSAERTGGSVSTLTIQRTQQEDSAVYLCASSLGGTAPRAFFGQGTRLTVV.

This chain joins TRBV7-2 and TRBJ2-7, with 8 nucleotides matching TRBD1. V gave up 5 bases and J gave up 2 bases; unmatched junction bases: 5. Germline-derived CDR1 and CDR2 are SGHTA and FQGNSA. The CDR3 sequence is 14 residues long. CDR3 residues: CASSRTGRPYEQYF. The CDR3, as DNA: TGTGCCAGCAGCCGGACAGGGCGACCCTACGAGCAGTACTTC.

This clone was counted a few times. The rearrangement links TRBV19 to TRBJ1-1; no reliable D call. The V gene's germline CDR1 is LNHDA and CDR2 SQIVND (reference sequence). The CDR3 contains 18 residues. Deletions cut 3 bases from V and 0 bases from J, with 20 bases between. CDR3 bases: TGTGCCAGTAGTATTTCGAGTGTGGGGAATTCCATGAACACTGAAGCTTTCTTT. It translates to CASSISSVGNSMNTEAFF.

This clone appeared once. This sequence joins TRBV5-6 and TRBJ2-5; 7 positions agree with TRBD1. The trim removed 4 bases at V and 4 bases at J, leaving 4 bases unmatched. The CDR3 consists of 13 residues. CDR1 and CDR2 from the germline V gene are SGHDT and YYEEEE. CDR3 sequence reads: CASSRTGVETQYF. The CDR3 DNA reads TGTGCCAGCAGCCGTACAGGGGTAGAGACCCAGTACTTC.

The chain employs TRBV15 and TRBJ1-1; no reliable D call. Trimming stripped 3 bases from V and 3 bases from J, with 2 bases between. The CDR3 loop spans 11 amino acids. CDR1 is LNHNV and CDR2 is YYDKDF in the germline V gene (reference sequence). The CDR3, as DNA: TGTGCCACCAGCAGTTACACTGAAGCTTTCTTT. Translated, it gives CATSSYTEAFF.

The chain links TRBV7-3 to TRBJ2-3, with 10 bases matching TRBD2. This CDR3 is built from 15 residues. The junction had 8 bases not matched to a gene; V was cut back by 5 bases and J by 6 bases. Germline-derived CDR1 and CDR2 are SGHTA and FQGTGA. The CDR3 DNA is TGTGCCAGCAGCCCGACTAGCGGGTCAAGGGATACGCAGTATTTT. It yields the protein CASSPTSGSRDTQYF.

The CDR3 DNA follows: TGTGCCAGTGGGACTGTCACAGATACGCAGTATTTT. Translation: CASGTVTDTQYF. This rearrangement joins TRBV5-4 to TRBJ2-3; TRBD2 is a possible D gene (6 bases). Trimming removed 8 bases at V and 2 bases at J, with 9 bases between. The CDR3 extends over 12 amino acids. Germline-derived CDR1 and CDR2 are SGHNT and YYREEE (reference sequence).

The chain combines TRBV29-1 with TRBJ2-7; D might be TRBD1 or TRBD2, each matching 5 bases. The CDR3 covers 12 residues. V was shortened by 4 bases and J by 1 base, with 8 bases between the two germline ends. The germline V gene has CDR1 SQVTM and CDR2 ANQGSEA. The CDR3 bases are TGCAGCGTTGGGGACGGATCCTACGAGCAGTACTTC. Amino acids: CSVGDGSYEQYF.

The rearrangement uses TRBV19 and TRBJ2-3, with 11 bases matching TRBD2. This CDR3 is 16 amino acids long. The V gene's germline CDR1 is LNHDA and CDR2 SQIVND (reference sequence). V lost 5 bases, J lost 4 bases, and 8 bases stayed unmatched. The CDR3 sequence is CASSFTSGSVADTQYF. The CDR3 nucleotides read TGTGCCAGTAGTTTTACTAGCGGGAGCGTGGCAGATACGCAGTATTTT.

This rearrangement joins TRBV5-4 to TRBJ1-3; possibly TRBD1 for D (5 bases). Germline V gives CDR1 SGHNT, CDR2 YYREEE (reference sequence). V lost 0 bases and J lost 1, with 14 bases in between. The length of the CDR3 is 17 residues. The CDR3 region has the DNA TGTGCCAGCAGCTTGGCCGCGGGGCCCTTTTCTGGAAACACCATATATTTT. Its translation is CASSLAAGPFSGNTIYF. The full variable domain, its missing parts supplied by reference TRBV5-4 and TRBJ1-3, is ETGVTQSPTHLIKTRGQQVTLRCSSQSGHNTVSWYQQALGQGPQFIFQYYREEENGRGNFPPRFSGLQFPNYSSELNVNALELDDSALYLCASSLAAGPFSGNTIYFGEGSWLTVV.